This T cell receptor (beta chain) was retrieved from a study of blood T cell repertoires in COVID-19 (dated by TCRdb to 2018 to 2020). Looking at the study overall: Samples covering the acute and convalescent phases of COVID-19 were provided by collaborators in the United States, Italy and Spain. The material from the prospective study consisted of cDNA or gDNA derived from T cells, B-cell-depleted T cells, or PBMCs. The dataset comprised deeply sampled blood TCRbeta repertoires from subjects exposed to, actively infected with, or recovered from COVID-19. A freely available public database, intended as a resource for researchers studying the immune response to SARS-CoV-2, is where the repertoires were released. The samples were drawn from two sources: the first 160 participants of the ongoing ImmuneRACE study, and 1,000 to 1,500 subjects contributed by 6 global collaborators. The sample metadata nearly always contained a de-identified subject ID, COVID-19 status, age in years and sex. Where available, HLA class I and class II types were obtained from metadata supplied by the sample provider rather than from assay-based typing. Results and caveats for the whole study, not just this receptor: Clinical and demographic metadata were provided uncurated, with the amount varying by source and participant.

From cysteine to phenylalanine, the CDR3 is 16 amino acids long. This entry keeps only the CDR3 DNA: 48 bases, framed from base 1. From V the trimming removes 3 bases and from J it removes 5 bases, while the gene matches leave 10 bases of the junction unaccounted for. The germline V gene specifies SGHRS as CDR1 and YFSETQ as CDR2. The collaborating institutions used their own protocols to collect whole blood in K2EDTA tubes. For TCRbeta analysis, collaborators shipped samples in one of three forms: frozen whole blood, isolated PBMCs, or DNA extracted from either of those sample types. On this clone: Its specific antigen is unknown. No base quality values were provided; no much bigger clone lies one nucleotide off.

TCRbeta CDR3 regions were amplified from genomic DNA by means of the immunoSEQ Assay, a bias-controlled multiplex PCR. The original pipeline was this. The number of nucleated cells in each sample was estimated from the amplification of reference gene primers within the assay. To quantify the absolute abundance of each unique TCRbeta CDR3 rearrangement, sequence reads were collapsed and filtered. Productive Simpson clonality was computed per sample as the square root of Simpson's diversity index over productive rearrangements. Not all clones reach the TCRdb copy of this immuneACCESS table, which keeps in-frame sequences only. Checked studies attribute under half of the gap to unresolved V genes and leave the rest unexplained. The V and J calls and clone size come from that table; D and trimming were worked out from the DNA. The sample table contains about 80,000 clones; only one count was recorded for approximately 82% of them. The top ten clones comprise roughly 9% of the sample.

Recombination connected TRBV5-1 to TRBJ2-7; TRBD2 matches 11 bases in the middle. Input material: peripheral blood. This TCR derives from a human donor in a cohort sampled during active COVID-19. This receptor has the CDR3 CASSSDYSGRAHEQYF. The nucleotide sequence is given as TGCGCCAGCAGCTCGGACTATAGCGGGAGGGCCCACGAGCAGTACTTC.